A selection of T cell receptor beta chains follows, all from one sample in a study of cytomegalovirus exposure and HLA in healthy donors. The data were produced by immunoSEQ multiplex PCR, yet TCRdb's version contains in-frame clones alone and is incomplete. The profile covers 85,000 to 130,000 clones, with about 9.5% appearing a single time and about 5% taken by the ten largest. The sample taken for sequencing was PBMCs. The receptors originated from a man aged 40-55 years in good health and CMV-seropositive. Both conserved end residues are part of each CDR3. Fields, in order: D gene, J gene, V gene, clone size, CDR3 protein, CDR3 DNA. D genes are given only for firm matches. Part of the rows lack a size; the others show once, few, many or a class for expanded clones.

d_call: NA; j_call: TRBJ2-3; v_call: TRBV5-4; clone_size: NA; cdr3_aa: CASSPEGPRMADTQYF; cdr3_nt: TGTGCCAGCAGCCCGGAGGGACCCAGGATGGCAGATACGCAGTATTTT
d_call: TRBD1; j_call: TRBJ1-4; v_call: TRBV2; clone_size: NA; cdr3_aa: CAGTGGRNEKLFF; cdr3_nt: TGTGCCGGTACAGGGGGCAGAAATGAAAAACTGTTTTTT
d_call: TRBD1; j_call: TRBJ1-4; v_call: TRBV6-1; clone_size: NA; cdr3_aa: CASSALRDRAATNEKLFF; cdr3_nt: TGTGCCAGCAGTGCCTTAAGGGACAGGGCGGCAACTAATGAAAAACTGTTTTTT
d_call: NA; j_call: TRBJ2-2; v_call: TRBV7-2; clone_size: few; cdr3_aa: CASGSTVNTGELFF; cdr3_nt: TGTGCCAGCGGCTCGACAGTAAACACCGGGGAGCTGTTTTTT
d_call: TRBD2; j_call: TRBJ2-3; v_call: TRBV30; clone_size: NA; cdr3_aa: CAWSVLAGAHDTQYF; cdr3_nt: TGTGCCTGGAGTGTACTAGCGGGAGCTCACGATACGCAGTATTTT
d_call: NA; j_call: TRBJ1-5; v_call: TRBV5-5; clone_size: few; cdr3_aa: CASSLSRGPNQPQHF; cdr3_nt: TGTGCCAGCAGCTTGTCCAGGGGCCCTAATCAGCCCCAGCATTTT
d_call: TRBD1; j_call: TRBJ1-1; v_call: TRBV27; clone_size: NA; cdr3_aa: CASSYTGTVTEAFF; cdr3_nt: TGTGCCAGCAGTTATACCGGGACAGTGACTGAAGCTTTCTTT
d_call: TRBD2; j_call: TRBJ2-3; v_call: TRBV25-1; clone_size: NA; cdr3_aa: CASSVTSGRDADTQYF; cdr3_nt: TGTGCCAGCAGTGTGACTAGCGGGAGGGATGCAGATACGCAGTATTTT
d_call: NA; j_call: TRBJ1-4; v_call: TRBV7-9; clone_size: NA; cdr3_aa: CASSLGRGSGEKLFF; cdr3_nt: TGTGCCAGCAGCTTGGGGAGGGGAAGCGGTGAAAAACTGTTTTTT
d_call: TRBD1; j_call: TRBJ2-7; v_call: TRBV20-1; clone_size: few; cdr3_aa: CSARTGNEQYF; cdr3_nt: TGCAGTGCTAGGACAGGGAACGAGCAGTACTTC
d_call: TRBD2; j_call: TRBJ2-3; v_call: TRBV18; clone_size: few; cdr3_aa: CASSLSGTGTDTQYF; cdr3_nt: TGTGCCAGCTCTCTTAGCGGGACGGGCACAGATACGCAGTATTTT
d_call: NA; j_call: TRBJ2-2; v_call: TRBV9; clone_size: NA; cdr3_aa: CASSAPPSGPNTGELFF; cdr3_nt: TGTGCCAGCAGCGCGCCCCCGAGCGGGCCTAACACCGGGGAGCTGTTTTTT
d_call: TRBD1; j_call: TRBJ2-7; v_call: TRBV4-1; clone_size: few; cdr3_aa: CASSRNPRDRGFEQYF; cdr3_nt: TGCGCCAGCAGCCGAAATCCCCGGGACAGGGGTTTCGAGCAGTACTTC
d_call: NA; j_call: TRBJ1-2; v_call: TRBV23-1; clone_size: NA; cdr3_aa: CASIHPRVEGYTF; cdr3_nt: TGCGCCAGCATACACCCCAGGGTTGAGGGCTACACCTTC
d_call: TRBD2; j_call: TRBJ2-7; v_call: TRBV11-2; clone_size: NA; cdr3_aa: CASSLVAGGPYEQYF; cdr3_nt: TGTGCCAGCAGCTTAGTTGCGGGAGGCCCCTACGAGCAGTACTTC
d_call: TRBD2; j_call: TRBJ2-4; v_call: TRBV5-4; clone_size: few; cdr3_aa: CASSSREGEYIQYF; cdr3_nt: TGTGCCAGCAGCTCTCGGGAGGGAGAATACATTCAGTACTTC
d_call: NA; j_call: TRBJ1-2; v_call: TRBV19; clone_size: NA; cdr3_aa: CASSIEASSGYGYTF; cdr3_nt: TGTGCCAGTAGTATAGAAGCATCGTCGGGCTATGGCTACACCTTC
d_call: TRBD1; j_call: TRBJ1-5; v_call: TRBV6-5; clone_size: NA; cdr3_aa: CASSEDRVVQPQHF; cdr3_nt: TGTGCCAGCAGTGAGGACAGGGTCGTTCAGCCCCAGCATTTT
d_call: TRBD2; j_call: TRBJ2-3; v_call: TRBV5-5; clone_size: few; cdr3_aa: CASSFFLAESTDTQYF; cdr3_nt: TGTGCCAGCAGCTTTTTCCTAGCGGAGAGCACAGATACGCAGTATTTT
d_call: NA; j_call: TRBJ1-1; v_call: TRBV25-1; clone_size: NA; cdr3_aa: CASRKDGEWVNTEAFF; cdr3_nt: TGTGCCAGCAGAAAAGACGGGGAGTGGGTGAACACTGAAGCTTTCTTT
d_call: TRBD1; j_call: TRBJ2-7; v_call: TRBV27; clone_size: NA; cdr3_aa: CASSFLPGQGYEQYF; cdr3_nt: TGTGCCAGCAGTTTTCTTCCGGGACAGGGCTACGAGCAGTACTTC
d_call: NA; j_call: TRBJ2-1; v_call: TRBV27; clone_size: NA; cdr3_aa: CASSLFGQHSSYNEQFF; cdr3_nt: TGTGCCAGCAGTTTATTCGGACAGCACAGCTCCTACAATGAGCAGTTCTTC
d_call: NA; j_call: TRBJ1-3; v_call: TRBV4-1; clone_size: few; cdr3_aa: CASSPIDSGHRSGNTIYF; cdr3_nt: TGCGCCAGCAGCCCAATTGACTCCGGGCACAGGTCGGGAAACACCATATATTTT
d_call: TRBD1; j_call: TRBJ1-2; v_call: TRBV6-4; clone_size: NA; cdr3_aa: CASSRTGGTGYTF; cdr3_nt: TGTGCCAGCAGCCGGACAGGGGGCACTGGCTACACCTTC
d_call: NA; j_call: TRBJ1-2; v_call: TRBV5-6; clone_size: NA; cdr3_aa: CASSLGAVYGYTF; cdr3_nt: TGTGCCAGCAGCTTGGGCGCGGTGTATGGCTACACCTTC
d_call: TRBD2; j_call: TRBJ2-7; v_call: TRBV9; clone_size: few; cdr3_aa: CASSAGTSGRGEQYF; cdr3_nt: TGTGCCAGCAGCGCCGGGACTAGCGGGAGGGGCGAGCAGTACTTC
d_call: TRBD2; j_call: TRBJ2-1; v_call: TRBV7-3; clone_size: NA; cdr3_aa: CASSQTPGLADYNEQFF; cdr3_nt: TGTGCCAGCAGCCAAACCCCGGGACTAGCGGATTACAATGAGCAGTTCTTC
d_call: TRBD1; j_call: TRBJ1-4; v_call: TRBV18; clone_size: NA; cdr3_aa: CASSRTGGEKLFF; cdr3_nt: TGTGCCAGCTCACGGACAGGCGGCGAAAAACTGTTTTTT
d_call: TRBD1; j_call: TRBJ2-5; v_call: TRBV7-2; clone_size: few; cdr3_aa: CASSSQGAGEAQYF; cdr3_nt: TGTGCCAGCAGCTCCCAGGGGGCAGGAGAGGCCCAGTACTTC
d_call: TRBD1; j_call: TRBJ2-3; v_call: TRBV6-5; clone_size: few; cdr3_aa: CASSFRGLDTDTQYF; cdr3_nt: TGTGCCAGCAGTTTCAGGGGGCTTGACACAGATACGCAGTATTTT
d_call: TRBD1; j_call: TRBJ2-5; v_call: TRBV2; clone_size: few; cdr3_aa: CASSEPPGTGMPRETQYF; cdr3_nt: TGTGCCAGCAGTGAACCTCCCGGGACAGGGATGCCAAGAGAGACCCAGTACTTC
d_call: NA; j_call: TRBJ2-1; v_call: TRBV27; clone_size: NA; cdr3_aa: CASSALSSYNEQFF; cdr3_nt: TGTGCCAGCAGTGCCCTAAGTTCCTACAATGAGCAGTTCTTC
d_call: TRBD1; j_call: TRBJ1-5; v_call: TRBV7-9; clone_size: NA; cdr3_aa: CASSQGGPGGANQPQHF; cdr3_nt: TGTGCCAGCAGCCAGGGGGGCCCCGGAGGGGCCAATCAGCCCCAGCATTTT
d_call: NA; j_call: TRBJ2-7; v_call: TRBV7-2; clone_size: few; cdr3_aa: CASSLLAPPYEQYF; cdr3_nt: TGTGCCAGCAGCTTACTCGCGCCCCCCTACGAGCAGTACTTC
d_call: TRBD2; j_call: TRBJ2-1; v_call: TRBV7-3; clone_size: few; cdr3_aa: CASSPGTSGSPFF; cdr3_nt: TGTGCCAGCAGCCCCGGGACTAGCGGGAGTCCGTTCTTC
d_call: TRBD1; j_call: TRBJ1-1; v_call: TRBV5-1; clone_size: NA; cdr3_aa: CASSFDRANTEAFF; cdr3_nt: TGCGCCAGCAGCTTTGACAGGGCGAACACTGAAGCTTTCTTT
d_call: NA; j_call: TRBJ2-7; v_call: TRBV11-2; clone_size: NA; cdr3_aa: CASSSRVSYEQYF; cdr3_nt: TGTGCCAGCAGCTCCAGGGTGTCCTACGAGCAGTACTTC
d_call: NA; j_call: TRBJ2-3; v_call: TRBV10-3; clone_size: NA; cdr3_aa: CAISESTLSTDTQYF; cdr3_nt: TGTGCCATCAGTGAGTCGACACTTTCCACAGATACGCAGTATTTT
d_call: TRBD1; j_call: TRBJ1-2; v_call: TRBV18; clone_size: NA; cdr3_aa: CASSPLANTGDYGYTF; cdr3_nt: TGTGCCAGCTCACCCCTTGCGAACACAGGGGACTATGGCTACACCTTC
d_call: TRBD1; j_call: TRBJ1-2; v_call: TRBV11-1; clone_size: few; cdr3_aa: CASSSTGGGGYGYTF; cdr3_nt: TGTGCCAGCAGCTCCACAGGGGGCGGTGGCTATGGCTACACCTTC
d_call: NA; j_call: TRBJ2-7; v_call: TRBV13; clone_size: few; cdr3_aa: CASSLGRGSYEQYF; cdr3_nt: TGTGCCAGCAGCTTAGGGCGGGGCTCCTACGAGCAGTACTTC
d_call: TRBD2; j_call: TRBJ2-2; v_call: TRBV29-1; clone_size: few; cdr3_aa: CSVGGGVLTGELFF; cdr3_nt: TGCAGCGTTGGGGGAGGGGTCCTCACCGGGGAGCTGTTTTTT
d_call: NA; j_call: TRBJ1-5; v_call: TRBV10-3; clone_size: many; cdr3_aa: CAISDPGSNQPQHF; cdr3_nt: TGTGCCATCAGTGATCCGGGTAGCAATCAGCCCCAGCATTTT
d_call: NA; j_call: TRBJ2-3; v_call: TRBV20-1; clone_size: NA; cdr3_aa: CSATGTDTQYF; cdr3_nt: TGCAGTGCGACAGGCACAGATACGCAGTATTTT